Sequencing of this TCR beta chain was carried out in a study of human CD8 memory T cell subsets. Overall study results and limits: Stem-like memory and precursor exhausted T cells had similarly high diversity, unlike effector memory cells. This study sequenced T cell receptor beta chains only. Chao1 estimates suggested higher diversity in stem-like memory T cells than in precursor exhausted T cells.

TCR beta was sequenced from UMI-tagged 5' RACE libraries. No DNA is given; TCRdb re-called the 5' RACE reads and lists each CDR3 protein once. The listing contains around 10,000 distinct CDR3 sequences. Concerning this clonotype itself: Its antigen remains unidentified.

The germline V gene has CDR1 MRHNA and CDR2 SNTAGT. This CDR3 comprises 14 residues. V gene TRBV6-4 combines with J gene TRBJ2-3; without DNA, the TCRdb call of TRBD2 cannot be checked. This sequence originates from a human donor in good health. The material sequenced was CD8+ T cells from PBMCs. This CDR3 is CASSERGGTDTQYF.